This T cell receptor beta chain is from a study of T cells in Graves' hyperthyroidism and ophthalmopathy. Study details: At the time of initial diagnosis and before any treatment, peripheral blood was collected. Study-level results: Ophthalmopathy and stable hyperthyroidism were told apart by a 13 V-J model.

The trim removed 6 bases at V and 8 bases at J, leaving 11 bases unmatched. The CDR3 is made up of 15 amino acids. The germline gives CDR1 SEHNR, CDR2 FQNEAQ (reference sequence). Thyroid ultrasound, orbital computed tomography, clinical symptoms, and serum thyroxine and TRAb underpinned diagnoses. An approximately 10 ml volume of fresh peripheral blood provided the PBMCs. Authors of the study amplified TCR beta CDR3 regions from RNA transcripts. The HTBI primer set drove a first-round RT-PCR of the TCR CDR3. Via MiXCR, TCRdb re-called the multiplex PCR reads, giving one row per CDR3 protein. In the table there are hundreds of thousands of distinct CDR3 sequences, 12% to 15% of which are singletons. With respect to this clonotype: The antigen remains undetermined.

The chain carries TRBV7-9 and TRBJ2-1; 9 bases fit TRBD2. The sequenced sample consisted of blood. The origin of this receptor is a woman between 35 and 50 years old with Graves' ophthalmopathy. The CDR3 sequence: CASSSGSSGRDEQFF. DNA of the CDR3: TGTGCCAGCAGTAGCGGGAGTTCGGGGAGGGATGAGCAGTTCTTC.